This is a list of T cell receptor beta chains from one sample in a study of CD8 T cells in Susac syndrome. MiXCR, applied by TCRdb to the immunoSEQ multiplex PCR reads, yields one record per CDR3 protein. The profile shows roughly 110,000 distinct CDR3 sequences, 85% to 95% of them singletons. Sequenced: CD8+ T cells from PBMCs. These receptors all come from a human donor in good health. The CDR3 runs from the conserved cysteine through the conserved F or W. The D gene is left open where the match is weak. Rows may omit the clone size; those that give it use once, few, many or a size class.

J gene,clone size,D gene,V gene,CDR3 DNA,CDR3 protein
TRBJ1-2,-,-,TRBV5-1,TGCGCCAGCGGGGCAGATCCCAACTATGGCTACACCTTC,CASGADPNYGYTF
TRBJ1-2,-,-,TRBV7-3,TGTGCCAGCTCTCGGGATAACTATGGCTACACCTTC,CASSRDNYGYTF
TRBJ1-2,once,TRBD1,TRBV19,TGTGCCAGTAGTATACAGGGGGCTACCTCTGGCTACACCTTC,CASSIQGATSGYTF
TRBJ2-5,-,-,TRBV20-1,TGCAGTGCTAGAGCACAGGGCCAAGAGACCCAGTACTTC,CSARAQGQETQYF
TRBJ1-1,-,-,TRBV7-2,TGTGCCAGCAGTCAAAAAAAGGTGAACACTGAAGCTTTCTTT,CASSQKKVNTEAFF
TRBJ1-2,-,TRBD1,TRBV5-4,TGTGCCAGCAGCGTCGTTGGGACAGGGGCGTATGGCTACACCTTC,CASSVVGTGAYGYTF
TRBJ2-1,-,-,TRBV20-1,TGCAGTGCTAGAGATTCCGCCCGAGTGAATGAGCAGTTCTTC,CSARDSARVNEQFF
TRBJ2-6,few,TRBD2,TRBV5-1,TGCGCCAGCAGCTTGTCTAGCGGGAGGGCTGGGGCCAACGTCCTGACTTTC,CASSLSSGRAGANVLTF
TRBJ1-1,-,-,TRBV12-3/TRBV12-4,TGTGCCAGCAGTCTCTGGGACCTGAACACTGAAGCTTTCTTT,CASSLWDLNTEAFF
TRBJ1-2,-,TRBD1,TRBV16,TGTGCCAGCAGCCATGACAGGGGGCTTGACTATGGCTACACCTTC,CASSHDRGLDYGYTF
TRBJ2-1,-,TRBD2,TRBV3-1,TGTGCCGCGGCGGGAGTCAATGAGCAGTTCTTC,CAAAGVNEQFF